One and the same sample provided the 4 T cell receptor beta chains below, sequenced in a study of tumor and adjacent non-tumor tissue in lung cancer. A modified ARM-PCR protocol with three rounds of nested PCR amplified TCRbeta. Each CDR3 protein is one row after TCRdb ran MiXCR on the multiplex PCR reads. The sample lists more than 55,000 distinct CDR3 sequences; under 80% were seen once. No cell sorting was done before RNA was extracted from the tissue. Distant lung tissue was collected more than 3 cm away from the tumor edge. Specimen: distant non-tumor lung tissue. The receptors here all came from a man aged 55 to 70 with non-small cell lung cancer.

This clonotype came up a few times. V usage is TRBV5-1 and J usage is TRBJ1-4; 7 bases line up with TRBD1. This CDR3 spans 15 amino acids. Germline values: CDR1 SGHRS, CDR2 YFSETQ. With 0 bases clipped from V and 8 bases from J, the junction kept 7 bases outside the gene matches. The DNA of the CDR3 is TGCGCCAGCAGCTTGGGGGACAGACCGGAGGAAAAACTGTTTTTT. Translated, it gives CASSLGDRPEEKLFF.

This clonotype rates as medium-sized. This rearrangement joins TRBV29-1 to TRBJ1-2, with a weak D call TRBD1 (5 bases). V was shortened by 6 bases and J by 8 bases, with 10 bases between the two germline ends. Per the germline V gene, CDR1 is SQVTM and CDR2 is ANQGSEA. This CDR3 region has 10 residues. The CDR3 DNA follows: TGCAGCGTAGGAGGGGAAGGCTACACCTTC. It codes for CSVGGEGYTF.

Details on this clonotype: A junction boundary mismatches the germline segment, possibly from a read error. The chain carries TRBV6-1 and TRBJ1-1, with D unclear. CDR3 length equals 15 residues. Germline V CDR1 and CDR2: MNHNS, SASEGT. CDR3 protein: CASGEVRSVNTDAFF. DNA of the CDR3: TGTGCCAGCGGTGAAGTGAGGTCCGTGAACACTGATGCTTTCTTT.

A remark on this clonotype: One end of the junction is discordant with germline, which a read error may explain. The chain is built from TRBV11-1 and TRBJ2-6; 8 bases agree with TRBD1. Germline CDR1 and CDR2: SGHAT and FQDESV (reference sequence). This CDR3 is built from 17 residues. This CDR3 is CAISRTGRPYGANVMTF. The CDR3 region has the DNA TGTGCCATCAGTCGGACAGGGAGGCCTTATGGGGCCAACGTCATGACTTTC.